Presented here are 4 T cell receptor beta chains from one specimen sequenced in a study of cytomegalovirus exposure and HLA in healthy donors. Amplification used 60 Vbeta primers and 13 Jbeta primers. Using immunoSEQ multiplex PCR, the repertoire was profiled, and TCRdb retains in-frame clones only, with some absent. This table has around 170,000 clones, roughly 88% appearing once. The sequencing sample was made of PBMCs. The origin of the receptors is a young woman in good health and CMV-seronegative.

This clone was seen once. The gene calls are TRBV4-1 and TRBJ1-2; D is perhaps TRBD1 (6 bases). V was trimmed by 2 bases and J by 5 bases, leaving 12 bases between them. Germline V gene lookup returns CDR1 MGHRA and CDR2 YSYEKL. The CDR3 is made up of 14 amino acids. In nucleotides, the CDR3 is TGCGCCAGCAGCCAATTCGGACAGAAGTATGGCTACACCTTC. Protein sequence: CASSQFGQKYGYTF.

The CDR3, as DNA: TGTGCCAGCAGCTTGGGAGGTAATGAGCAGTTCTTC. Translating gives CASSLGGNEQFF. The chain carries TRBV5-5 and TRBJ2-1, with no clear D. The CDR3 length is 12 residues. Germline V gene lookup returns CDR1 SGHKS and CDR2 YYEKEE (reference sequence). V lost 0 bases and J lost 7, with 5 bases in between.

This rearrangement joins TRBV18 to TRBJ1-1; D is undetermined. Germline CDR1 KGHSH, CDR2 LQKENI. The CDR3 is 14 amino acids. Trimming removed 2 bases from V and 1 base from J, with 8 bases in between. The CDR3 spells CASSPGLGNTEAFF. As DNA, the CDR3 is TGTGCCAGCTCACCAGGACTGGGGAACACTGAAGCTTTCTTT.

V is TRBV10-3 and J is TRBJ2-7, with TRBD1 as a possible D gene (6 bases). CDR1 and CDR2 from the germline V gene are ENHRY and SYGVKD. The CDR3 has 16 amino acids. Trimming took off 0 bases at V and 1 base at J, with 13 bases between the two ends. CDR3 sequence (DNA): TGTGCCATCAGTGAGTCGATCCGGGACAAATCCTACGAGCAGTACTTC. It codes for CAISESIRDKSYEQYF.